This T cell receptor beta chain came from a study of T cells in Graves' hyperthyroidism and ophthalmopathy. Ten or more counts support this clonotype. The investigators amplified TCR beta CDR3 regions from RNA transcripts. Initially, a first-round RT-PCR of the TCR CDR3 employed the HTBI primer set. One entry per CDR3 protein, called by TCRdb with MiXCR from the multiplex PCR reads. The sample has about 500,000 distinct CDR3 sequences, about 15% seen once. This CDR3 is 15 amino acids long. Per germline, CDR1 MNHNS and CDR2 SASEGT. Trimming at V came to 7 bases and at J to 5 bases, leaving 5 bases not matched to a gene.

Sequenced material: blood. The chain uses TRBV6-1 and TRBJ1-6; 10 positions agree with TRBD1. The sequence came from a woman in her late teens or twenties with Graves' ophthalmopathy. The CDR3 nucleotides are TGTGCCAGCATCTCGACAGGGGGCAATAATTCACCCCTCCACTTT. Residues: CASISTGGNNSPLHF.